These 27 T cell receptor beta chains share one sample of origin, sequenced in a study of T cell repertoires in cytomegalovirus infection. TCRdb ran MiXCR on the reads and lists one entry per CDR3 protein. This table holds more than 65,000 distinct CDR3 sequences, about 44% found once. Their antigens are not known. The source material was CD8+ T cells from cultured PBMCs, sampled from culture after CMV antigen stimulation. Source of these receptors: a human donor in good health (CMV status not recorded). Some clones in this sample may be carry-over from other donors' samples.

This chain connects TRBV29-1 to TRBJ1-1; a possible D gene is TRBD1 (5 bases). The germline gives CDR1 SQVTM, CDR2 ANQGSEA. V was cut by 6 bases and J by 10 bases, with 6 bases left in between. The length of the CDR3 is 8 residues. The chain's CDR3 is CSVGGAFF. In DNA form, the CDR3 reads TGCAGCGTGGGGGGAGCTTTCTTT.

The chain joins TRBV28 to TRBJ1-4, with D possibly TRBD1 on 5 matching bases. The CDR3 has 14 amino acids. Trimming took off 11 bases at V and 0 bases at J, with 13 bases between the two ends. The germline V gene encodes CDR1 MDHEN and CDR2 SYDVKM. The CDR3 region has the DNA TGTGCCGGAGGAGGGGACGCAACTAATGAAAAACTGTTTTTT. Translating gives CAGGGDATNEKLFF.

The rearrangement joins TRBV25-1 to TRBJ2-5, with D possibly being TRBD1 (5 bases). V shed 5 bases and J shed 13 bases, with 14 bases lying between them. The CDR3 contains 11 residues. In germline, CDR1 is MGHDK, CDR2 SYGVNS. CDR3 residues: CASSRGGERYF. CDR3 nucleotide sequence: TGTGCCAGCAGTAGGGGCGGCGAACGGTACTTC.

CDR3 nucleotides: TGTGCCAGCAGTCCCCCGGACGCCAACTATGGCTACACCTTC. Translating it yields CASSPPDANYGYTF. The chain links TRBV27 to TRBJ1-2; D gene ambiguous. In germline, CDR1 is MNHEY, CDR2 SMNVEV (reference sequence). Deletions cut 5 bases from V and 2 bases from J, with 12 bases between. This CDR3 comprises 14 residues.

This chain uses TRBV19 with TRBJ2-2; weak D call: TRBD1 (6 bases). The germline V and J ends were trimmed by 7 bases and 4 bases, with 13 bases remaining between them. Germline CDR1 LNHDA, CDR2 SQIVND (reference sequence). The CDR3 extends over 14 amino acids. The CDR3 bases are TGTGCCAGTACCGACTTACAGGGCACCGGGGAGCTGTTTTTT. Amino acids: CASTDLQGTGELFF. Together with reference TRBV19 and TRBJ2-2, the CDR3 gives the full variable domain: DGGITQSPKYLFRKEGQNVTLSCEQNLNHDAMYWYRQDPGQGLRLIYYSQIVNDFQKGDIAEGYSVSREKKESFPLTVTSAQKNPTAFYLCASTDLQGTGELFFGEGSRLTVL.

This chain connects TRBV7-9 to TRBJ2-7; D assignment may be TRBD1 or TRBD2 (5 bases each). V lost 2 bases to trimming and J lost 6 bases, with 14 bases between them. Per germline, CDR1 SEHNR and CDR2 FQNEAQ (reference sequence). This CDR3 is built from 14 residues. The CDR3 DNA reads as TGTGCCAGCAGCTTAAAAGATCGGGGCGCCGAGCAGTACTTC. It codes for CASSLKDRGAEQYF.

V and J are TRBV12-3 or TRBV12-4 and TRBJ1-2; D perhaps matches TRBD1 (5 bases). V gave up 6 bases and J gave up 7 bases, with 24 bases separating them. CDR3 length: 16 residues. The CDR3: CASSSRPRDPKAGYTF. The DNA of the CDR3 is TGTGCCAGCAGCTCTAGGCCCAGGGACCCCAAGGCTGGCTACACCTTC.

The chain couples TRBV4-1 to TRBJ1-5, with D unclear. Trimming stripped 0 bases from V and 0 bases from J, with 15 bases between. Germline lookup yields CDR1 MGHRA and CDR2 YSYEKL. This CDR3 has 18 amino acids. CDR3 protein: CASSQEATGTNSNQPQHF. For the CDR3, the DNA is TGCGCCAGCAGCCAAGAAGCGACCGGTACTAATAGCAATCAGCCCCAGCATTTT.

The rearrangement uses TRBV24-1 and TRBJ1-5; no clear D gene. Germline CDR1 KGHDR, CDR2 SFDVKD. Trimming stripped 3 bases from V and 1 base from J, with 6 bases between. The CDR3 consists of 14 residues. The CDR3 bases are TGTGCCACCAGTGATATAGGAAGCAATCAGCCCCAGCATTTT. It codes for CATSDIGSNQPQHF.

The chain carries TRBV7-3 and TRBJ1-1, with TRBD1 matching over 8 bases. Trimming cost V 4 bases and J 4 bases; bases outside gene matches: 5. In germline, CDR1 is SGHTA, CDR2 FQGTGA. The CDR3 runs to 14 residues. CDR3 protein: CASSYGQGRTEAFF. The CDR3 DNA reads as TGTGCCAGCAGCTATGGACAGGGTCGCACTGAAGCTTTCTTT.

Turning to this clonotype: A read error may produce the germline difference seen at one junction end. The V and J genes are TRBV6-1 and TRBJ1-1; D ambiguous. The CDR3 runs to 14 residues. In germline, CDR1 is MNHNS, CDR2 SASEGT. The CDR3 DNA reads as TGTGCCAGCAGTGCCCCAGAACCGAACACGGAAGATTTCTTT. Translated: CASSAPEPNTEDFF.

The V gene is TRBV2, the J gene TRBJ2-1, with D perhaps matching TRBD1 (6 bases). In germline, CDR1 is SNHLY, CDR2 FYNNEI. Trimming removed 4 bases at V and 0 bases at J, with 13 bases between. There are 16 residues in the CDR3. The chain's CDR3 is CASSGKGTPSYNEQFF. The CDR3 region has the DNA TGTGCCAGCAGTGGAAAGGGGACACCCTCCTACAATGAGCAGTTCTTC. The full variable domain, in which reference TRBV2 and TRBJ2-1 provide the parts outside the CDR3, is EPEVTQTPSHQVTQMGQEVILRCVPISNHLYFYWYRQILGQKVEFLVSFYNNEISEKSEIFDDQFSVERPDGSNFTLKIRSTKLEDSAMYFCASSGKGTPSYNEQFFGPGTRLTVL.

This chain joins TRBV10-3 and TRBJ2-1; TRBD2 matches at 7 bases. The CDR3 is 15 residues long. Losses at the gene ends were 2 bases for V and 7 bases for J; bases not matched to a gene: 8. Looked up from germline, CDR1 is ENHRY and CDR2 is SYGVKD. Here the CDR3 reads CAISEERGFANEQFF. The CDR3 nucleotides read TGTGCCATCAGTGAGGAGCGGGGTTTTGCGAATGAGCAGTTCTTC.

The rearrangement links TRBV27 to TRBJ1-5; perhaps TRBD1 as D (6 bases). The V end was cut by 4 bases, the J end by 4 bases, with 11 bases between. The CDR3 loop spans 14 amino acids. Per the germline V gene, CDR1 is MNHEY and CDR2 is SMNVEV (reference sequence). This CDR3 is CASSYTGYNQPQHF. Here the CDR3 DNA reads TGTGCCAGCAGTTATACAGGGTATAATCAGCCCCAGCATTTT.

The rearrangement uses TRBV5-1 and TRBJ2-1; 10 positions agree with TRBD1. This CDR3 spans 18 amino acids. J gave up 4 bases and V 0 bases, and 10 bases lay outside the gene matches. CDR1 and CDR2 from the germline V gene are SGHRS and YFSETQ. The chain's CDR3 is CASSLDSPGTGVYNEQFF. Here the CDR3 DNA reads TGCGCCAGCAGCTTGGACTCTCCCGGGACAGGGGTGTACAATGAGCAGTTCTTC.

The chain combines TRBV9 with TRBJ2-2; tentatively, D is TRBD1 (5 bases). The CDR3 loop spans 16 amino acids. Germline values: CDR1 SGDLS, CDR2 YYNGEE. Between the trimmed V and J ends, which lost 4 bases and 0 bases, there was a span of 13 bases. The CDR3 reads CASSPRRTTNTGELFF. In DNA form, the CDR3 reads TGTGCCAGCAGCCCTAGACGGACAACGAACACCGGGGAGCTGTTTTTT.

With regard to this clonotype: A much larger clonotype is one base distant, so this may be a read error. The gene calls are TRBV27 and TRBJ1-2; 10 bases match TRBD1. Germline V lookup: CDR1 MNHEY, CDR2 SMNVEV (reference sequence). This CDR3 region has 13 residues. V trimming: 6 bases; J trimming: 6 bases; junction bases outside the gene matches: 4. The CDR3 is CASSWTGGHGYTF. The CDR3 coding sequence is TGTGCCAGCAGCTGGACAGGGGGGCATGGCTACACCTTC.

Only a few counts were recorded for this clonotype. V gene TRBV11-2 combines with J gene TRBJ1-1; 9 bases map to TRBD1. The CDR3 length is 16 residues. Germline values: CDR1 SGHAT, CDR2 FQNNGV. J lost 3 bases, V lost 3 bases, and 8 bases had no gene match. CDR3: CASSFTGTGYDTEAFF. The CDR3 bases are TGTGCCAGCAGCTTTACCGGGACAGGGTATGACACTGAAGCTTTCTTT. Variable domain in full (rest from reference TRBV11-2 and TRBJ1-1): EAGVAQSPRYKIIEKRQSVAFWCNPISGHATLYWYQQILGQGPKLLIQFQNNGVVDDSQLPKDRFSAERLKGVDSTLKIQPAKLEDSAVYLCASSFTGTGYDTEAFFGQGTRLTVV.

This chain joins TRBV7-6 and TRBJ2-3; TRBD2 might be the D (6 bases). Trimming stripped 1 base from V and 5 bases from J, with 16 bases between. This CDR3 contains 16 residues. Germline V CDR1 and CDR2: SGHVS, FNYEAQ. CDR3: CASSLGSRGPGDTQYF. DNA for the CDR3: TGTGCCAGCAGCTTAGGGTCGCGGGGCCCCGGAGATACGCAGTATTTT.

The genes are TRBV7-8 and TRBJ1-2, with D tentatively TRBD1 (5 bases). The CDR3 spans 15 residues. Per the germline V gene, CDR1 is SGHVS and CDR2 is FQNEAQ. Trimming removed 2 bases from V and 8 bases from J, with 18 bases in between. CDR3 amino acids: CASSLTQGGSGGYTF. CDR3 sequence (DNA): TGTGCCAGCAGCTTAACCCAGGGTGGGTCGGGAGGCTACACCTTC.

The chain couples TRBV7-2 to TRBJ2-1; 9 bases map to TRBD2. This CDR3 is 15 amino acids long. Germline values: CDR1 SGHTA, CDR2 FQGNSA. V shed 2 bases, J shed 6 bases, and the junction held 5 bases outside the gene matches. The CDR3 nucleotides read TGTGCCAGCAGCTTATTAGCGGGAGAGGTCAATGAGCAGTTCTTC. Its protein product is CASSLLAGEVNEQFF.

V and J are TRBV20-1 and TRBJ2-2; D may be TRBD2 (6 bases). Between the trimmed V and J ends, which lost 0 bases and 3 bases, there was a span of 17 bases. CDR1 DFQATT and CDR2 SNEGSKA come from the germline V gene (reference sequence). The CDR3 consists of 17 residues. This CDR3 reads CSAREGPGLGDTGELFF. The CDR3 nucleotides are TGCAGTGCTAGAGAAGGCCCGGGACTCGGGGACACCGGGGAGCTGTTTTTT.

This clonotype was picked up a small number of times. The V and J genes are TRBV12-3 or TRBV12-4 and TRBJ2-5; a weak D match, TRBD2 (7 bases). The CDR3 is 14 amino acids. Trimming left V 3 bases short and J 4 bases short, with 12 bases between. CDR3 in amino acids: CASSLRGRAETQYF. The CDR3 DNA reads TGTGCCAGCAGTTTGAGGGGGAGGGCAGAGACCCAGTACTTC.

This clonotype was detected ten times or more. The rearrangement joins TRBV7-9 to TRBJ2-5; a weak D match, TRBD2 (6 bases). The CDR3 has 13 residues. Germline CDR1 reads SEHNR; CDR2 reads FQNEAQ (reference sequence). The V end was cut by 6 bases, the J end by 5 bases, with 13 bases between. CDR3 DNA sequence: TGTGCCAGCAGATGGGGAGGCGATGAGACCCAGTACTTC. This encodes CASRWGGDETQYF.

This clonotype was detected only a few times. V is TRBV7-3 and J is TRBJ1-6, with TRBD1 matching 10 bases. This CDR3 has 14 residues. CDR1 SGHTA and CDR2 FQGTGA come from the germline V gene. V lost 5 bases and J lost 7; bases outside the gene matches: 2. CDR3 in DNA: TGTGCCAGCAGCCGGACAGGGGGAAATTCACCCCTCCACTTT. It translates to CASSRTGGNSPLHF.

In its sample, this clonotype was seen a few times. The chain has TRBV19 and TRBJ1-2; 9 bases match TRBD1. The CDR3 loop spans 18 amino acids. Germline CDR1 is LNHDA and CDR2 is SQIVND (reference sequence). The J segment lost 5 bases and the V segment lost 2 bases, leaving 15 bases of the junction unmatched. CDR3 coding DNA: TGTGCCAGTAGTATACCCCATTCCCCGCGGACAGGGGAATATGGCTACACCTTC. Encoded protein: CASSIPHSPRTGEYGYTF.

The V gene is TRBV7-9, the J gene TRBJ2-7; D unclear. CDR3 length: 13 amino acids. Per germline, CDR1 SEHNR and CDR2 FQNEAQ (reference sequence). Trimming cost V 10 bases and J 3 bases, with 16 bases left between them. In DNA form, the CDR3 reads TGTGCCACCGATGCTGACATGAACTACGAGCAGTACTTC. This encodes CATDADMNYEQYF.